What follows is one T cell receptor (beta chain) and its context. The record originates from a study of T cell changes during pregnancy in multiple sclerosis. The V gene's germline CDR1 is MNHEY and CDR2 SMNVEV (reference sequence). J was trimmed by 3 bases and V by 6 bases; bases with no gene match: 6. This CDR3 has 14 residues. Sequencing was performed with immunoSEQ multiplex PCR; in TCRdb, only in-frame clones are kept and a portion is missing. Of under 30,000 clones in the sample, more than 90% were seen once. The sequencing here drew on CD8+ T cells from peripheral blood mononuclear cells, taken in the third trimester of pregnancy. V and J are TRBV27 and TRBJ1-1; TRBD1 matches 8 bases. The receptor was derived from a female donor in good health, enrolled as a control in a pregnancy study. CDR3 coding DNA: TGTGCCAGCAGCGCAGGGGGCGTGGACACTGAAGCTTTCTTT. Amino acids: CASSAGGVDTEAFF.